The 13 T cell receptor beta chains below come from one sample, sequenced in a study of cytomegalovirus exposure and HLA in healthy donors. Primers: 60 Vbeta forward and 13 Jbeta reverse. Sequencing was performed with immunoSEQ multiplex PCR; in TCRdb, only in-frame clones are kept and a portion is missing. The sample has tens of thousands of clones; roughly four fifths are singletons. Sequencing was carried out using PBMCs. These receptors originate from a male donor in good health and CMV-seropositive.

The CDR3 coding sequence is TGTGCCAGCAGTTCTCCCGGGACAGGGTTCGGTGAAGCTTTCTTT. Translation gives CASSSPGTGFGEAFF. The V call is TRBV28, the J call TRBJ1-1; TRBD1 agrees at 9 bases. Germline CDR1 and CDR2: MDHEN and SYDVKM. V lost 4 bases and J lost 7; bases outside the gene matches: 10. There are 15 residues in the CDR3.

The rearrangement joins TRBV27 to TRBJ2-3, with 13 bases identical to TRBD2. From germline, CDR1 is MNHEY and CDR2 SMNVEV (reference sequence). CDR3 length: 16 amino acids. After removal of 5 bases from V and 6 bases from J, the junction contained 8 bases not matched to a gene. CDR3 nucleotides: TGTGCCAGCAGTATAACTAGCGGGAGGGCCCATGATACGCAGTATTTT. It codes for CASSITSGRAHDTQYF.

The chain employs TRBV12-5 and TRBJ2-2; no clear D gene. Germline lookup yields CDR1 LGHNT and CDR2 FRNRAP. V was trimmed by 0 bases and J by 6 bases, leaving 11 bases between them. The CDR3 totals 15 residues. The CDR3 reads CASGLVSGRAGELFF. The CDR3 DNA is TGTGCTAGTGGTTTGGTCTCCGGTCGGGCCGGGGAGCTGTTTTTT.

This sequence joins TRBV9 and TRBJ2-1; D is uncertain. This CDR3 region has 15 residues. The V end lost 3 bases, the J end lost 0 bases, and 10 bases lay between the germline ends. In germline, CDR1 is SGDLS, CDR2 YYNGEE. CDR3 sequence reads: CASSAVGSSYNEQFF. The DNA for the CDR3 is TGTGCCAGCAGCGCCGTTGGTAGCTCCTACAATGAGCAGTTCTTC.

V gene TRBV5-6 combines with J gene TRBJ2-7; 9 bases are a match to TRBD1. Trimming at V came to 1 base and at J to 3 bases, leaving 8 bases not matched to a gene. The CDR3 runs 16 residues. Germline V gene lookup returns CDR1 SGHDT and CDR2 YYEEEE. The CDR3 nucleotides are TGTGCCAGCAGCTTGCTGGGACAGGGAAAGGGCTACGAGCAGTACTTC. This codes for CASSLLGQGKGYEQYF.

This clone was recorded a few times. The rearrangement links TRBV4-1 to TRBJ2-7; D is perhaps TRBD2 (5 bases). In germline, CDR1 is MGHRA, CDR2 YSYEKL. Trimming shortened V by 0 bases and J by 2 bases, and 11 bases separated the two germline ends. CDR3 length: 15 amino acids. The CDR3 DNA is TGCGCCAGCAGCCAAGATGGGAGACGGACCTACGAGCAGTACTTC. Its translation is CASSQDGRRTYEQYF.

In regard to this clone: This specimen includes other DNA sequences encoding the same CDR3. This chain connects TRBV7-9 to TRBJ2-3, with TRBD2 matching over 10 bases. The trim removed 1 base at V and 5 bases at J, leaving 3 bases unmatched. Germline V gene data show CDR1 as SEHNR and CDR2 as FQNEAQ (reference sequence). The CDR3 totals 15 residues. CDR3 residues: CASSLERGGRDTQYF. In DNA, the CDR3 is TGTGCCAGCAGCTTAGAGCGGGGGGGCCGAGATACGCAGTATTTT.

The chain employs TRBV7-8 and TRBJ1-6; 10 bases fit TRBD1. V was clipped by 5 bases and J by 7 bases; unmatched bases: 5. The germline V gene has CDR1 SGHVS and CDR2 FQNEAQ. The CDR3 covers 15 residues. The DNA of the CDR3 is TGTGCCAGCAGCCCGCGGGGACAGGGGAATTCACCCCTCCACTTT. It specifies CASSPRGQGNSPLHF. Using reference TRBV7-8 and TRBJ1-6 for the parts outside the CDR3, the full variable domain is GAGVSQSPRYKVAKRGQDVALRCDPISGHVSLFWYQQALGQGPEFLTYFQNEAQLDKSGLPSDRFFAERPEGSVSTLKIQRTQQEDSAVYLCASSPRGQGNSPLHFGNGTRLTVT.

The rearrangement uses TRBV9 and TRBJ2-3; 11 bases are a match to TRBD2. The length of the CDR3 is 16 residues. Trimming took 4 bases from V and 3 from J; bases not matched to a gene: 7. Per germline, CDR1 SGDLS and CDR2 YYNGEE. DNA of the CDR3: TGTGCCAGCAGCTTCCGGACTAGCGGGCGGACAGATACGCAGTATTTT. Amino acids: CASSFRTSGRTDTQYF.

V usage is TRBV5-4 and J usage is TRBJ1-2; 7 nucleotides agree with TRBD1. The CDR3 spans 13 residues. Germline V gene lookup returns CDR1 SGHNT and CDR2 YYREEE (reference sequence). With V trimmed by 5 bases and J by 7 bases, 8 bases remained unmatched. The CDR3 loop reads CASSSQGESGYTF. CDR3 nucleotide sequence: TGTGCCAGCAGTTCCCAGGGGGAGAGTGGCTACACCTTC. Using reference TRBV5-4 and TRBJ1-2 for the parts outside the CDR3, the full variable domain is ETGVTQSPTHLIKTRGQQVTLRCSSQSGHNTVSWYQQALGQGPQFIFQYYREEENGRGNFPPRFSGLQFPNYSSELNVNALELDDSALYLCASSSQGESGYTFGSGTRLTVV.

The V gene is TRBV4-2, the J gene TRBJ2-7; 7 bases map to TRBD1. Trimming took 0 bases from V and 0 from J; bases not matched to a gene: 5. The CDR3 is made up of 16 amino acids. From germline, CDR1 is LGHNA and CDR2 YNFKEQ. CDR3 sequence: CASSQEGGRGSYEQYF. The CDR3 nucleotides read TGTGCCAGCAGCCAAGAAGGGGGCAGGGGCTCCTACGAGCAGTACTTC.

The genes are TRBV20-1 and TRBJ2-3; D possibly corresponds to TRBD2 (5 bases). The CDR3 runs 11 residues. V was trimmed by 6 bases and J by 6 bases, leaving 10 bases between them. The germline V gene has CDR1 DFQATT and CDR2 SNEGSKA (reference sequence). CDR3 bases: TGCAGTGCCACTAGTGGCGATACGCAGTATTTT. As protein: CSATSGDTQYF.

The chain recombines TRBV25-1 with TRBJ2-2; TRBD1 agrees at 12 bases. The V and J ends lost 1 base and 6 bases, in that order; junction bases with no gene match: 3. Germline V gene sequence: CDR1 MGHDK, CDR2 SYGVNS. The CDR3 runs 16 residues. CDR3 amino acids: CASSESGTGGPGELFF. CDR3 DNA sequence: TGTGCCAGCAGTGAATCCGGGACAGGGGGCCCCGGGGAGCTGTTTTTT.